One sample yielded the 13 T cell receptor beta chains listed below, sequenced in a study of siplizumab effects on memory and regulatory T cells. The assay was immunoSEQ multiplex PCR, and TCRdb's table has in-frame clones only and misses some. The data show over 95,000 clones, roughly 93% seen once. The specimen sequenced was non-Treg CD4+ T cells sorted from blood. These receptor sequences come from a human donor in good health.

This sequence joins TRBV21-1 and TRBJ1-6; the table's TRBD1 call for D was not verified on the DNA. TRBV21-1 is a listed pseudogene. CDR3 length equals 18 residues. CDR3 sequence (DNA): TGTGCCAGCGACACTGGACAGGGGGCAAAGATTCGGAATTCACCCCTCCACTTT. Protein product: CASDTGQGAKIRNSPLHF.

The J gene is TRBJ1-5, the V gene TRBV6-5; D call uncertain. CDR1 is MNHEY, CDR2 SVGAGI, per germline. This CDR3 contains 13 residues. Deletions cut 8 bases from V and 0 bases from J, with 8 bases between. DNA of the CDR3: TGTGCCAGCGCCGGAGATAGCAATCAGCCCCAGCATTTT. It is translated as CASAGDSNQPQHF.

The chain recombines TRBV7-3 with TRBJ2-1; TRBD2 is a possible D gene (6 bases). This CDR3 is 15 amino acids long. V was pared by 1 base and J by 5 bases, with 12 bases between. Germline V gives CDR1 SGHTA, CDR2 FQGTGA. CDR3 sequence (DNA): TGTGCCAGCAGCTTAAACGCGGGGTCCAACAATGAGCAGTTCTTC. Translated, it gives CASSLNAGSNNEQFF. Full variable domain (missing parts from reference TRBV7-3 and TRBJ2-1): GAGVSQTPSNKVTEKGKYVELRCDPISGHTALYWYRQSLGQGPEFLIYFQGTGAADDSGLPNDRFFAVRPEGSVSTLKIQRTERGDSAVYLCASSLNAGSNNEQFFGPGTRLTVL.

V and J are TRBV30 and TRBJ1-2, with D possibly matching TRBD1 (6 bases). Germline values: CDR1 GTSNPN, CDR2 SVGIG (reference sequence). Trimming pared 3 bases from V and 8 bases from J, leaving 13 bases between. The CDR3 runs to 12 residues. The CDR3 reads CAWRITGYGYTF. CDR3 sequence (DNA): TGTGCCTGGAGGATTACAGGGTACGGCTACACCTTC.

This clone was seen only once. The chain joins TRBV4-2 to TRBJ2-7, with 12 bases lining up with TRBD2. This CDR3 is 17 amino acids long. Trimming at V came to 0 bases and at J to 2 bases, leaving 5 bases not matched to a gene. CDR1 is LGHNA, CDR2 YNFKEQ, per germline. The CDR3 bases are TGTGCCAGCAGCCAAGATCTGGCTAGCGGGGGGGCCTACGAGCAGTACTTC. It yields the protein CASSQDLASGGAYEQYF.

This chain uses TRBV18 with TRBJ2-4, with D perhaps matching TRBD1 (5 bases). CDR3 length: 15 amino acids. V was clipped by 3 bases and J by 3 bases, with 12 bases between them. Germline values: CDR1 KGHSH, CDR2 LQKENI. The DNA for the CDR3 is TGTGCCAGCTCACCCCAGGGTTCGGGCAAAAACATTCAGTACTTC. This translates into CASSPQGSGKNIQYF.

The V call is TRBV27, the J call TRBJ2-7; 14 bases are a match to TRBD2. Looked up from germline, CDR1 is MNHEY and CDR2 is SMNVEV (reference sequence). The length of the CDR3 is 16 residues. The junction had 6 bases not matched to a gene; V was cut back by 1 base and J by 7 bases. The CDR3 sequence: CASSLLTSGGAREQYF. Here the CDR3 DNA reads TGTGCCAGCAGTTTATTGACTAGCGGGGGGGCTCGGGAGCAGTACTTC.

This clone appeared once. V usage is TRBV27 and J usage is TRBJ1-1; D is unclear. This CDR3 comprises 15 residues. Germline-derived CDR1 and CDR2 are MNHEY and SMNVEV (reference sequence). Trimming took off 3 bases at V and 1 base at J, with 12 bases between the two ends. The CDR3 loop is CASSFSPVGNTEAFF. Here the CDR3 DNA reads TGTGCCAGCAGTTTTTCCCCGGTCGGGAACACTGAAGCTTTCTTT.

The gene calls are TRBV7-6 and TRBJ2-7, with 11 positions matching TRBD2. V trimming: 5 bases; J trimming: 2 bases; junction bases outside the gene matches: 20. The CDR3 extends over 20 amino acids. Germline lookup yields CDR1 SGHVS and CDR2 FNYEAQ. This CDR3 is CASSPSRTSGGLLITYEQYF. The CDR3 region has the DNA TGTGCCAGCAGCCCATCCCGAACTAGCGGGGGCCTCCTAATCACCTACGAGCAGTACTTC. Together with reference TRBV7-6 and TRBJ2-7, the CDR3 gives the full variable domain: GAGVSQSPRYKVTKRGQDVALRCDPISGHVSLYWYRQALGQGPEFLTYFNYEAQQDKSGLPNDRFSAERPEGSISTLTIQRTEQRDSAMYRCASSPSRTSGGLLITYEQYFGPGTRLTVT.

The gene calls are TRBV13 and TRBJ1-1, with 7 bases aligning to TRBD1. Germline lookup yields CDR1 PRHDT and CDR2 FYEKMQ (reference sequence). V lost 7 bases, J lost 4 bases, and 12 bases stayed unmatched. This CDR3 contains 15 residues. As DNA, the CDR3 is TGTGCCAGCAAGGGGGCCATGATCGGTAGCACTGAAGCTTTCTTT. It encodes CASKGAMIGSTEAFF.

This clone was observed a single time. The chain is built from TRBV6-5 and TRBJ2-5; 7 nucleotides match TRBD2. J gave up 5 bases and V 0 bases, and 9 bases lay outside the gene matches. Looked up from germline, CDR1 is MNHEY and CDR2 is SVGAGI. This CDR3 has 16 amino acids. The CDR3 DNA reads as TGTGCCAGCAGTTACTCTACGGCTAGCGGATGGGAGACCCAGTACTTC. Translated: CASSYSTASGWETQYF.

DNA for the CDR3: TGTGCCACCAGCGGGGGGACAGGGAATCAGCCCCAGCATTTT. The encoded protein is CATSGGTGNQPQHF. J is TRBJ1-5 and V is TRBV15; TRBD1 matches 9 bases. Unmatched junction bases numbered 3, after V lost 5 bases and J lost 4 bases. Germline V gene lookup returns CDR1 LNHNV and CDR2 YYDKDF (reference sequence). The CDR3 length is 14 residues.

The chain uses TRBV18 and TRBJ2-7; 9 positions match TRBD1. The CDR3 contains 15 residues. Looked up from germline, CDR1 is KGHSH and CDR2 is LQKENI. V trimming: 2 bases; J trimming: 1 base; junction bases outside the gene matches: 3. Here the CDR3 DNA reads TGTGCCAGCTCACCATACGGGACAGGGTCCTACGAGCAGTACTTC. This translates into CASSPYGTGSYEQYF.